What follows is one TCR beta chain and its context. These data belong to a study of T cell changes during pregnancy in multiple sclerosis. This CDR3 is 14 amino acids long. Germline assignment: CDR1 SEHNR and CDR2 FQNEAQ (reference sequence). V dropped 2 bases and J dropped 9; count of bases not matched to a gene: 7. Repertoires were generated with immunoSEQ multiplex PCR, while TCRdb's copy carries only in-frame clones and drops some. The top ten hold roughly 1.4% of the sample, which has over 80,000 clones, 93% seen once. This sequence originates from a female donor in good health, enrolled as a control in a pregnancy study. The chain combines TRBV7-9 with TRBJ2-1, with TRBD2 matching 7 bases. The specimen was peripheral blood, collected in the third trimester of pregnancy. CDR3 coding DNA: TGTGCCAGCAGCTTAAATTATGGCGGGAGTGAGCAGTTCTTC. Amino acids: CASSLNYGGSEQFF.